Listed below are T cell receptor beta chains from one sample, sequenced in a study of T cell responses to AZD1222 COVID-19 vaccine. The data were produced by immunoSEQ multiplex PCR, yet TCRdb's version contains in-frame clones alone and is incomplete. Of 100,000 to 150,000 clones listed, roughly 92% are singletons. Sample: peripheral blood, taken on day 0 of AZD1222 vaccination. These receptors were taken from an adult in good health. CDR3s include the opening cysteine and the closing phenylalanine or tryptophan. The D gene is left open where the match is weak. Clone size, where shown, is once, few, many, or a class for clones that have expanded.

size: once; J: TRBJ1-1; D: TRBD1; V: TRBV7-2; CDR3: CASSLRTGTNTEAFF; DNA: TGTGCCAGCAGCTTGCGGACAGGTACGAACACTGAAGCTTTCTTT
size: -; J: TRBJ1-5; D: TRBD1; V: TRBV6-1; CDR3: CASSATGDQPQHF; DNA: TGTGCCAGCAGTGCTACAGGGGACCAGCCCCAGCATTTT
size: few; J: TRBJ1-1; D: -; V: TRBV28; CDR3: CASSFDGNTEAFF; DNA: TGTGCCAGCAGTTTCGACGGCAACACTGAAGCTTTCTTT
size: -; J: TRBJ2-6; D: -; V: TRBV3-1/TRBV3-2; CDR3: CASSRGRGVGVGANVLTF; DNA: TGTGCCAGCAGCCGGGGCAGGGGGGTTGGAGTTGGGGCCAACGTCCTGACTTTC
size: -; J: TRBJ2-7; D: -; V: TRBV19; CDR3: CASSIDEDSEQYF; DNA: TGTGCCAGTAGTATAGATGAGGATTCGGAGCAGTACTTC
size: -; J: TRBJ2-2; D: -; V: TRBV19; CDR3: CASSLTQIGTGELFF; DNA: TGTGCCAGTAGTCTTACCCAAATTGGCACCGGGGAGCTGTTTTTT
size: -; J: TRBJ1-2; D: -; V: TRBV24-1; CDR3: CATSDRLGYTF; DNA: TGTGCCACCAGTGATCGCTTGGGGTACACCTTC
size: -; J: TRBJ2-3; D: -; V: TRBV13; CDR3: CASSQTNRASTDTQYF; DNA: TGTGCCAGCAGCCAAACCAACAGAGCTAGCACAGATACGCAGTATTTT
size: -; J: TRBJ1-2; D: -; V: TRBV7-3; CDR3: CASSSYLLGEHGYTF; DNA: TGTGCCAGCAGCTCCTACCTTCTGGGGGAACATGGCTACACCTTC
size: -; J: TRBJ1-2; D: -; V: TRBV11-3; CDR3: CASSPSTELSGYTF; DNA: TGTGCCAGCAGCCCGTCTACAGAGTTAAGTGGCTACACCTTC
size: -; J: TRBJ1-1; D: -; V: TRBV18; CDR3: CASSLKNTAPNTEAFF; DNA: TGTGCCAGCTCACTCAAAAATACAGCCCCGAACACTGAAGCTTTCTTT
size: -; J: TRBJ2-1; D: -; V: TRBV15; CDR3: CATSRDNAFNEQFF; DNA: TGTGCCACCAGCAGAGATAACGCGTTCAATGAGCAGTTCTTC
size: -; J: TRBJ2-1; D: -; V: TRBV5-4; CDR3: CASSFIRFSQGPYYNEQFF; DNA: TGTGCCAGCAGCTTTATACGATTCAGTCAGGGTCCCTACTACAATGAGCAGTTCTTC
size: -; J: TRBJ1-2; D: -; V: TRBV27; CDR3: CASSSPVGGYTF; DNA: TGTGCCAGCAGTTCTCCTGTCGGCGGCTACACCTTC
size: -; J: TRBJ2-5; D: -; V: TRBV18; CDR3: CASSRGTQETQYF; DNA: TGTGCCAGCTCACGGGGGACCCAAGAGACCCAGTACTTC
size: -; J: TRBJ2-7; D: -; V: TRBV5-4; CDR3: CASSLGGARYEQYF; DNA: TGTGCCAGCAGCTTGGGGGGGGCGCGTTACGAGCAGTACTTC
size: -; J: TRBJ2-7; D: -; V: TRBV5-4; CDR3: CASSLDPTRTGGWEQYF; DNA: TGTGCCAGCAGCTTGGACCCTACTAGGACGGGTGGTTGGGAGCAGTACTTC
size: -; J: TRBJ1-2; D: TRBD1; V: TRBV27; CDR3: CASSTLMPGQGGLYYGYTF; DNA: TGTGCCAGCAGTACCTTGATGCCGGGACAGGGGGGACTTTACTATGGCTACACCTTC
size: few; J: TRBJ1-5; D: TRBD1; V: TRBV19; CDR3: CASSIGTGGVQPQHF; DNA: TGTGCCAGTAGTATAGGGACAGGGGGCGTCCAGCCCCAGCATTTT
size: -; J: TRBJ2-7; D: -; V: TRBV11-1; CDR3: CASSAGLHYEQYF; DNA: TGTGCCAGCAGCGCCGGACTTCACTACGAGCAGTACTTC
size: -; J: TRBJ2-1; D: TRBD2; V: TRBV29-1; CDR3: CSVGGLAGVNEQFF; DNA: TGCAGCGTTGGAGGGCTAGCGGGAGTCAATGAGCAGTTCTTC
size: -; J: TRBJ1-1; D: TRBD1; V: TRBV29-1; CDR3: CSVEIQGANTEAFF; DNA: TGCAGCGTTGAAATACAGGGGGCGAACACTGAAGCTTTCTTT
size: -; J: TRBJ2-1; D: -; V: TRBV13; CDR3: CASSLGGDSYNEQFF; DNA: TGTGCCAGCAGCTTAGGTGGGGACTCCTACAATGAGCAGTTCTTC
size: -; J: TRBJ1-2; D: -; V: TRBV7-3; CDR3: CASSLNPGGVYGYTF; DNA: TGTGCCAGCAGCTTAAATCCAGGAGGAGTCTATGGCTACACCTTC
size: -; J: TRBJ1-1; D: -; V: TRBV6-2/TRBV6-3; CDR3: CASSYSPNRVGPRVNTEAFF; DNA: TGTGCCAGCAGTTATAGTCCCAACAGGGTAGGACCCCGCGTGAACACTGAAGCTTTCTTT
size: -; J: TRBJ1-6; D: -; V: TRBV6-2/TRBV6-3; CDR3: CASSLTASSYNSPLHF; DNA: TGTGCCAGCAGCTTGACCGCGAGCTCCTATAATTCACCCCTCCACTTT
size: -; J: TRBJ2-7; D: TRBD2; V: TRBV6-1; CDR3: CASSERGLAASYEQYF; DNA: TGTGCCAGCAGTGAAAGAGGCCTAGCGGCTTCCTACGAGCAGTACTTC
size: -; J: TRBJ1-2; D: -; V: TRBV7-9; CDR3: CASSLGSDGYTF; DNA: TGTGCCAGCAGCTTAGGGAGCGATGGCTACACCTTC
size: -; J: TRBJ2-2; D: TRBD2; V: TRBV2; CDR3: CASSDPGLATNTGELFF; DNA: TGTGCCAGCAGTGACCCGGGACTAGCGACGAACACCGGGGAGCTGTTTTTT
size: few; J: TRBJ2-7; D: TRBD1; V: TRBV10-3; CDR3: CAISLTGLDEQYF; DNA: TGTGCCATCAGCTTGACAGGGCTCGACGAGCAGTACTTC
size: -; J: TRBJ1-3; D: -; V: TRBV28; CDR3: CASSRTTTIYF; DNA: TGTGCCAGCTCACGGACCACCACCATATATTTT
size: -; J: TRBJ1-6; D: -; V: TRBV4-1; CDR3: CASSHDGQDNSPLHF; DNA: TGCGCCAGCAGCCACGATGGACAAGATAATTCACCCCTCCACTTT
size: -; J: TRBJ2-7; D: TRBD2; V: TRBV11-2; CDR3: CASSLGGGNEQYF; DNA: TGTGCCAGCAGCTTGGGCGGGGGAAACGAGCAGTACTTC
size: -; J: TRBJ2-3; D: -; V: TRBV7-9; CDR3: CASSLASGADTQYF; DNA: TGTGCCAGCAGCTTAGCTTCGGGGGCAGATACGCAGTATTTT
size: -; J: TRBJ1-1; D: -; V: TRBV5-4; CDR3: CASSLEPEGTEAFF; DNA: TGTGCCAGCAGCTTGGAACCTGAGGGCACTGAAGCTTTCTTT
size: -; J: TRBJ2-1; D: -; V: TRBV21-1; CDR3: CASFYRGPYNEQFF; DNA: TGTGCCAGCTTCTACAGGGGGCCCTACAATGAGCAGTTCTTC
size: -; J: TRBJ2-7; D: -; V: TRBV11-1; CDR3: CASSQRGSGRREQYF; DNA: TGTGCCAGCAGCCAAAGGGGGAGTGGTCGGCGAGAGCAGTACTTC
size: -; J: TRBJ1-1; D: -; V: TRBV2; CDR3: CASSPDSLNTEAFF; DNA: TGTGCCAGCAGCCCGGACAGCTTGAACACTGAAGCTTTCTTT